Sequencing of this T cell receptor beta chain was carried out in a study of cytomegalovirus exposure and HLA in healthy donors (TCRdb year 2017). Broadly, across the study: According to an earlier analysis of 550 to 700 of the donors, roughly 180 million T cells yielded 120 million or so unique TCR beta sequences and about 300 Gb of sequence data. Along with the roughly 670-subject first cohort, a separate validation cohort of over a hundred different subjects was used. A few DR-DQ haplotypes were handled as single units for association and clustering because linkage in the cohort was strong. Every discovery cohort repertoire had been produced on one sequencing platform. Donor age, sex, ethnicity and CMV serostatus were collected together with the repertoire data. An earlier analysis of around 640 of the donors used high-throughput TCR beta sequencing to judge whether each TCR beta V gene segment behaved as functional or pseudogenic. The study was designed to test whether signatures of past pathogen exposure could be identified by cataloging public T cell receptors. An early release that covered fewer than 750 HLA-typed donors contained 250 to 350 gigabases of sequencing data and about 93 million unique TCR sequences. Class I and class II HLA loci were covered by the typing at four-digit resolution. Among the roughly 400 genotyped donors, approximately 76% belonged to the genetic ancestry cluster associated with self-reported Caucasian donors. Rather than drawing on any new phenotypic data, the later analysis identified candidate immune exposures from TCR beta sequences and the way those sequences occurred across donors. The study combined high-throughput TCR immunosequencing, statistical association of individual TCRs with disease status, and machine learning to predict cytomegalovirus infection status. In a later genetic analysis, genome-wide SNP genotypes for 398 of the 666 donors were used, and that subset was treated as a discovery cohort. The study profiled the T cell repertoires of under 850 subjects by immunosequencing and related them to cytomegalovirus serostatus. To study patterns of TCR occurrence, a later analysis re-analyzed previously published TCR beta repertoires from several hundred donors and added high-resolution HLA genotyping. Typing coverage differed by locus: A, B, C, DRB1 and DQB1 were typed in roughly 620-640 donors, DQA1 in roughly 510, DPA1 in some 610, and DPB1 in roughly 470. On average, 235,054 unique TCR beta nucleotide sequences were sequenced per donor among about 400 genotyped donors of the cohort, with roughly 18% of those sequences being non-productive.

The cohort comprised 710 or so healthy bone marrow donors. Cohort members were all nominally healthy when sampled, although unrecorded immune exposures were likely present. The donor tested CMV seropositive and was one of the 289 seropositive cohort members. A peripheral blood sample was collected from each donor, and TCR beta sequencing was performed on peripheral blood mononuclear cells. Genomic DNA was extracted from the blood cell samples with the Qiagen DNeasy Blood Extraction Kit. Concerning this clone itself: Which antigen it targets is not known. Base qualities are not at hand, and no much larger clone is one base apart.

Summary of the overall study and its limitations: CMV serostatus was the only immune exposure information available for the cohort. A later analysis associated around 16,000 TCR beta sequences with specific HLA alleles at a false discovery rate of 0.05. Broadly in line with IMGT annotations, most TCR beta V segments showed up in productive rearrangements about 87% or about 30% of the time in an earlier analysis of 587 of the donors. When HLA alleles, especially DR and DQ, strongly co-occurred, attributing TCR associations to individual alleles was difficult. A cluster of highly shared sequence variants was judged likely to be a technical artifact of the sequencing pipeline. In a later genetic analysis, a missense DCLRE1C variant was associated with V-gene and J-gene trimming of TCR beta chains, and the association was replicated in an independent cohort. A later analysis found that HLA-associated TCR beta chains were more clonally expanded and had lower generation probabilities than equally common non-associated chains. A later genetic analysis reported fewer N-insertions in productive TCRs among donors in an Asian-associated ancestry cluster than the approximately 700-donor mean. The cohort was sequenced for TCR beta chains only, and without alpha or paired-chain data the features that could be detected were limited. HLA typing was unavailable for some donors at each locus, so association tests used only the typed subset. Sequencing depth was assumed to be roughly uniform across donors in the presence/absence analyses, though that assumption may not hold. According to the authors, the approach could potentially be generalized to other disease states and immunological phenotypes. In vitro tests confirmed that a few of the cytomegalovirus-associated TCR beta chains recognize cytomegalovirus antigens. A further reported finding was that TCR beta sequences accurately predicted the HLA-A and HLA-B alleles for most subjects in the first cohort. According to a later analysis, parvovirus B19, influenza, CMV and Epstein-Barr virus appeared linked to several top co-occurrence clusters. The classifier was reported to diagnose cytomegalovirus status with high specificity and sensitivity in both the original cohort and the validation cohort. The 87-base-pair reads could not distinguish some IMGT-functional V segments, including TRBV6-2 and TRBV6-3, so those segments were excluded. Fewer than 20 rarely observed V segments, including chromosome 9 orphons, were excluded from the earlier analysis of several hundred of the donors because counts were too low. A total of some 180 TCR beta chains were listed by the study as associated with cytomegalovirus. A later analysis found that most CMV-associated TCR beta chains appeared HLA-restricted, with HLA associations seemingly driven largely by CMV exposure. Most TCR sequences were seen in very few donors, while some public TCRs were found in many individuals. Linkage disequilibrium might explain the correlated functional status among segregating V segments, but an unknown experimental factor could not be ruled out. A later analysis found that TCR association rates varied across HLA loci, with DRB1 alleles showing the most associated TCRs and HLA-C alleles the fewest.

V loses 4 bases at its end and J loses 8 bases; junction bases beyond the gene matches: 5. Per the germline V gene, MGHRA is the CDR1 and YSYEKL is the CDR2. From its cysteine to its phenylalanine, the CDR3 spans 14 amino acids. Solely the CDR3 DNA is kept, with 42 bases framed from the first base. Library preparation was by the immunoSEQ multiplex PCR assay. For the multiplex PCR, a mixture combining 60 forward primers for TCR Vbeta segments and 13 reverse primers for TCR Jbeta segments was used. The CDR3 region of rearranged TCR beta genes was amplified from genomic DNA by a multiplex PCR assay. Amplified TCR beta libraries were sequenced as 87-base-pair reads on the Illumina HiSeq System. Under the source paper's analysis protocol: A later analysis counted approximately 84 million unique TCR beta chains across the 550 to 700 repertoires, and about 10 million of these chains were shared by at least two donors. Raw reads were error-corrected and collapsed into unique sequences by a nearest-neighbor algorithm in which closely related sequences were merged to remove PCR and sequencing errors. To assign V, D and J gene segments, CDR3 sequences were aligned to IMGT reference sequences. For a sequence to be retained, a match of at least six nucleotides was required to both a V gene segment and a J gene segment. Rearrangements were classified as productive when the CDR3 lacked stop codons and remained in frame with V and J, and all other rearrangements were classified as non-productive. Following IMGT convention, CDR3 was defined as the stretch from the second conserved V-encoded cysteine to the conserved J-encoded phenylalanine. In an earlier analysis of approximately 590 of the donors, sequences lacking an unambiguous match to a single V gene segment were excluded. An earlier analysis of 500 to 600 of the donors classified V segments as functional when productive rearrangements were above 56.7% and as segregating when the standard deviation between donors was above 5%. A statistical classification framework was built to diagnose cytomegalovirus status from the catalog of TCR beta chain sequences. In a later analysis, TCR nucleotide sequences were compared against IMGT/GENE-DB human TR gene sequences so that V and J genes could be assigned. A later analysis assigned CDR3 sequences and most-parsimonious VDJ recombination scenarios with the TCRdist pipeline. A later analysis defined each TCR beta chain by its CDR3 amino acid sequence plus V-gene family, and excluded reads lacking a unique V-gene family. A later analysis removed 600 or so highly shared, low-generation-probability nucleotide sequences to deal with suspected cross-contamination and a sequencing artifact. In a later analysis, a clonal expansion index for each public chain was calculated from normalized within-repertoire ranks of inferred template counts. In a later analysis, generation probabilities were computed with a VDJ recombination model fitted to out-of-frame rearrangements, and the resulting probabilities were checked against IGoR. Hypergeometric tests were used in a later analysis to score TCR-TCR, TCR-HLA and TCR-CMV co-occurrence, with a repertoire-size bias correction applied to the TCR pairs. False discovery rates were estimated in a later analysis by permuting HLA or CMV assignments 20 times. In a later analysis, co-occurring TCRs were grouped with DBSCAN, and TCRdist sequence similarity was added when clustering was performed within HLA-allele-positive subsets. Repertoires with fewer than 30,000 or more than 120,000 public chains, plus five repertoires with anomalous nucleotide sharing, were excluded from co-occurrence clustering. The immuneACCESS repertoire file appears here via TCRdb, limited to in-frame rearrangements. These files lack a portion of the clones; in checked studies, under half of the deficit traces to unresolved V genes, and the cause of the others is not known. That table furnishes V, J and clone size, whereas the DNA furnished D and trimming. The sample table lists almost 65,000 clones, over 70% of them with a count of one. Together, the top ten hold about 5.5% of the sample.

The receptor was derived from a male donor in good health and CMV-seropositive. The V and J segments used are TRBV4-1 and TRBJ2-2; TRBD1 agrees with 9 junctional bases. The sample consisted of PBMCs. The CDR3 region reads CASSPGQGGGELFF. The sequence in DNA is TGCGCCAGCAGCCCGGGACAGGGTGGGGGGGAGCTGTTTTTT.